This is a list of T cell receptor beta chains from one sample in a study of blood T cell repertoires in COVID-19. Some clones are missing from TCRdb's copy, which holds only in-frame ones; the method was immunoSEQ multiplex PCR. The sample holds fewer than 200,000 clones, around 85% seen once. Sequenced sample: peripheral blood. These receptors all stem from a woman aged 60-75 years with acute or convalescent COVID-19. Both conserved end residues are part of each CDR3. The D gene is left open where the match is weak. The size of a clone is reported for some rows only, either as once, few or many, or as a class for expanded clones.

D | J | V | size | DNA | CDR3
- | TRBJ2-5 | TRBV5-1 | once | TGCGCCAGCAGCTTGGCCTTGGGCTTAAAAGAGACCCAGTACTTC | CASSLALGLKETQYF
- | TRBJ2-7 | TRBV6-1 | - | TGTGCCAGCAGTGAAGCGCCGGGGTTTCCCCTTTGGTTC | CASSEAPGFPLWF
TRBD1 | TRBJ1-2 | TRBV5-5 | - | TGTGCCAGCAGGCTACCGGGACAGGGAGGCTATGGCTACACCTTC | CASRLPGQGGYGYTF
- | TRBJ1-1 | TRBV2 | once | TGTGCCAGCAGACTCAATACCCTGAACACTGAAGCTTTCTTT | CASRLNTLNTEAFF
- | TRBJ2-5 | TRBV12-5 | once | TGTGCTAGTGGTTTGGTCGGAGGACAGGCCGGGGGGGGGACCCAGTACTTC | CASGLVGGQAGGGTQYF
- | TRBJ2-3 | TRBV13 | - | TGTGCCAGCAGCTCCCTCTCCACAGATACGCAGTATTTT | CASSSLSTDTQYF
TRBD2 | TRBJ2-7 | TRBV6-5 | once | TGTGCCAGCACTCACCCCGGACTAGCGGGGGAGCAGTACTTC | CASTHPGLAGEQYF
- | TRBJ1-1 | TRBV7-9 | - | TGTGCCAGTGGGAGGGAGGGACGCACTGAAGCTTTCTTT | CASGREGRTEAFF
TRBD1 | TRBJ1-3 | TRBV12-5 | - | TGTGCTAGTGGTTTGGTACAGGGGGCTGGAAACACCATATATTTT | CASGLVQGAGNTIYF
- | TRBJ2-2 | TRBV18 | - | TGTGCCAGCTCACTGCGACCCCCATCCGGGACCGGGGAGCTGTTTTTT | CASSLRPPSGTGELFF
- | TRBJ1-1 | TRBV7-9 | - | TGTGCCAGCAGCTTAGCGCTCGGGAAGAACACTGAAGCTTTCTTT | CASSLALGKNTEAFF
TRBD1 | TRBJ2-2 | TRBV11-2 | - | TGTGCCAGCAGCTTTAGCAACCAGGGACAGGGAGGCGGGGAGCTGTTTTTT | CASSFSNQGQGGGELFF
- | TRBJ2-3 | TRBV18 | - | TGTGCCAGCCCCCGGGAGCGTGGAATCACAGATACGCAGTATTTT | CASPRERGITDTQYF
TRBD1 | TRBJ1-5 | TRBV27 | - | TGTGCCAGCAGTTCCCCGGGACAGGGATTCGATCAGCCCCAGCATTTT | CASSSPGQGFDQPQHF
- | TRBJ2-7 | TRBV28 | few | TGTGCCAGCAGTTTCCTACTAGACTCAGAGCAGTACTTC | CASSFLLDSEQYF
- | TRBJ2-2 | TRBV7-8 | - | TGTGCCAGCAGCCCTCCTGAGCGTTTAGCGGAGCTGTTTTTT | CASSPPERLAELFF
TRBD2 | TRBJ2-1 | TRBV27 | - | TGTGCCAGCAGCCTTAGCGGGAGGGCTTTCTCCTACAATGAGCAGTTCTTC | CASSLSGRAFSYNEQFF
TRBD1 | TRBJ1-1 | TRBV5-1 | - | TGCGCCAGCAGCTCGACAGGGGGTACTGAAGCTTTCTTT | CASSSTGGTEAFF
TRBD2 | TRBJ2-3 | TRBV10-3 | - | TGTGCCATCAGTGAGGGGACTAGCGGGCCATGGGGAGATACGCAGTATTTT | CAISEGTSGPWGDTQYF
- | TRBJ2-2 | TRBV9 | - | TGTGCCAGCAGCGTGGGACTTAACACCGGGGAGCTGTTTTTT | CASSVGLNTGELFF
TRBD1 | TRBJ1-5 | TRBV6-5 | - | TGTGCCAGCAGCCCGACAGGGGGCTACCAGCCCCAGCATTTT | CASSPTGGYQPQHF
TRBD2 | TRBJ2-1 | TRBV14 | - | TGTGCCACCTCACATTTAGCGGGCAATGAGCAGTTCTTC | CATSHLAGNEQFF
- | TRBJ1-1 | TRBV6-6 | - | TGTGCCAGCACCTTCCCTCTAGAGAACACTGAAGCTTTCTTT | CASTFPLENTEAFF
- | TRBJ1-4 | TRBV6-1 | - | TGTGCCAGCAGTGAAAGTCGGGGGGCTCGAGAAAAACTGTTTTTT | CASSESRGAREKLFF
TRBD1 | TRBJ2-2 | TRBV29-1 | - | TGCAGCGTTGATGGGACAGGGGTCGGGGAGCTGTTTTTT | CSVDGTGVGELFF
- | TRBJ2-1 | TRBV19 | - | TGTGCCAGTAGTACCCTTACGGCAGCAGGATTGAATGAGCAGTTCTTC | CASSTLTAAGLNEQFF
- | TRBJ1-2 | TRBV9 | - | TGTGCCAGCAGCGACGCAGGTGGCGCCCGCTCTAACTATGGCTACACCTTC | CASSDAGGARSNYGYTF
TRBD1 | TRBJ2-1 | TRBV11-3 | - | TGTGCCAGCAGCTTAGAGGGGACAGCCAATGAGCAGTTCTTC | CASSLEGTANEQFF
TRBD2 | TRBJ2-3 | TRBV6-5 | few | TGTGCCAGCAGCACTAGCGGGAGTGGATCAGATACGCAGTATTTT | CASSTSGSGSDTQYF
TRBD1 | TRBJ2-1 | TRBV11-2 | - | TGTGCCAGCAGCCAGGACAGGGGAGTTAGCTACAATGAGCAGTTCTTC | CASSQDRGVSYNEQFF
TRBD2 | TRBJ2-7 | TRBV4-1 | - | TGCGCCAGCAGCTCGTCGGGACTATCGAGTGCCGAGCAGTACTTC | CASSSSGLSSAEQYF